These 32 T cell receptor beta chains came from one sample sequenced in a study of T cells in Graves' hyperthyroidism and ophthalmopathy. RNA transcripts gave rise to amplified TCR beta CDR3 regions. The study used the HTBI primer set for a first-round RT-PCR of the TCR CDR3. TCRdb used MiXCR to reprocess the multiplex PCR reads, holding one entry per CDR3 protein. The table includes fewer than 700,000 distinct CDR3 sequences, 17% detected once. The specimen sequenced was blood. These TCRs come from a woman under 30 with Graves' ophthalmopathy.

There are many counts of this clonotype. Written as DNA, the CDR3 is TGTGCCAGCAGCCCACCTGAATCGTTACCCTACGAGCAGTACTTC. This gives the protein CASSPPESLPYEQYF. The chain links TRBV12-3 or TRBV12-4 to TRBJ2-7; D call uncertain. This CDR3 spans 15 amino acids. With 6 bases removed from V and 2 bases from J, the gap between germline ends came to 17 bases.

The table lists this clonotype with a few counts. The chain joins TRBV29-1 to TRBJ2-3; TRBD1 matches 12 bases. The CDR3 spans 16 residues. Germline lookup yields CDR1 SQVTM and CDR2 ANQGSEA. The V and J ends lost 7 bases and 0 bases, in that order; junction bases with no gene match: 8. The CDR3 here is CSDGGGTGGSTDTQYF. As DNA, the CDR3 is TGCAGCGACGGGGGGGGGACAGGGGGCAGCACAGATACGCAGTATTTT.

This clonotype has a handful of counts. The rearrangement joins TRBV27 to TRBJ2-5; the D gene is possibly TRBD1 (6 bases). V shed 0 bases and J shed 2 bases, with 13 bases lying between them. The length of the CDR3 is 16 residues. The germline V gene has CDR1 MNHEY and CDR2 SMNVEV (reference sequence). The CDR3 bases are TGTGCCAGCAGTTTATCCCTGACAGGATGGCAAGAGACCCAGTACTTC. Amino acid sequence: CASSLSLTGWQETQYF.

The table lists this clonotype with many counts. The chain joins TRBV11-2 to TRBJ2-3, with D possibly matching TRBD2 (6 bases). The V gene lost 11 bases and the J gene lost 0 bases, with 12 bases spanning the gap. Germline V gene data show CDR1 as SGHAT and CDR2 as FQNNGV. The CDR3 runs 13 residues. CDR3 DNA sequence: TGTGCCTGTCGGCGGGGAAGCACAGATACGCAGTATTTT. This encodes CACRRGSTDTQYF.

The table lists this clonotype with many counts. CDR3 sequence reads: CAWMGDRGSPLHF. CDR3 coding DNA: TGTGCCTGGATGGGGGACAGGGGTTCACCCCTCCACTTT. V is TRBV30 and J is TRBJ1-6; 10 bases align to TRBD1. The germline CDR1 and CDR2 sequences are GTSNPN and SVGIG (reference sequence). V gave up 4 bases and J gave up 9 bases; unmatched junction bases: 3. The CDR3 has 13 amino acids.

The rearrangement uses TRBV7-2 and TRBJ1-1; 8 nucleotides match TRBD1. This CDR3 is 13 amino acids long. Germline V gene sequence: CDR1 SGHTA, CDR2 FQGNSA. Germline trimming cut 5 bases from V and 5 bases from J; bases unmatched to any gene: 4. CDR3 in DNA: TGTGCCAGCAGCATCAGACAGGGGACTGAAGCTTTCTTT. It codes for CASSIRQGTEAFF.

This chain uses TRBV20-1 with TRBJ2-7; D remains unclear. V shed 0 bases and J shed 2 bases, with 14 bases lying between them. The CDR3 is made up of 15 amino acids. Per the germline V gene, CDR1 is DFQATT and CDR2 is SNEGSKA (reference sequence). The CDR3 loop is CSARDLNAAAYEQYF. The DNA of the CDR3 is TGCAGTGCTAGAGATTTAAATGCGGCAGCCTACGAGCAGTACTTC.

This clonotype was seen a few times. The V call is TRBV29-1, the J call TRBJ2-2; D gene unclear. CDR1 and CDR2 from the germline V gene are SQVTM and ANQGSEA. This CDR3 is built from 12 residues. The ends were cut back, 6 bases at V and 3 bases at J, with 8 bases in the middle. CDR3 nucleotide sequence: TGCAGCGTCGCCGGTTACACCGGGGAGCTGTTTTTT. It codes for CSVAGYTGELFF.

This clonotype was observed a single time. The chain employs TRBV5-4 and TRBJ1-1; 7 bases fit TRBD1. The CDR3 runs 13 residues. Germline-derived CDR1 and CDR2 are SGHNT and YYREEE (reference sequence). The V segment lost 7 bases and the J segment 5 bases; nucleotides outside the gene matches: 8. The DNA of the CDR3 is TGTGCCAGCCGCTGGGCAGGGGGGACTGAAGCTTTCTTT. It translates to CASRWAGGTEAFF.

This clonotype occurred a few times. The chain links TRBV7-3 to TRBJ1-1; 8 bases map to TRBD1. The CDR3 has 13 amino acids. CDR1 is SGHTA, CDR2 FQGTGA, per germline. The V gene end was trimmed by 5 bases and the J gene end by 7 bases; junction bases not matched to a gene: 6. CDR3 in amino acids: CASSPGQGHEAFF. For the CDR3, the DNA is TGTGCCAGCAGCCCTGGACAGGGCCATGAAGCTTTCTTT.

This clonotype was picked up many times. The gene calls are TRBV20-1 and TRBJ2-7, with unresolved D. V lost 0 bases and J lost 3, with 9 bases in between. Germline-derived CDR1 and CDR2 are DFQATT and SNEGSKA (reference sequence). The CDR3 has 13 residues. For the CDR3, the DNA is TGCAGTGCTAGAGATTGGCCGATCTACGAGCAGTACTTC. It yields the protein CSARDWPIYEQYF.

V is TRBV28 and J is TRBJ2-2; TRBD2 might be the D (6 bases). The germline gives CDR1 MDHEN, CDR2 SYDVKM. This CDR3 has 15 residues. The V end lost 1 base, the J end lost 5 bases, and 11 bases lay between the germline ends. Here the CDR3 reads CASSLLFGGTGELFF. For the CDR3, the DNA is TGTGCCAGCAGTTTATTGTTCGGAGGGACCGGGGAGCTGTTTTTT.

The chain employs TRBV29-1 and TRBJ1-4; weak D call: TRBD1 (5 bases). V was shortened by 4 bases and J by 12 bases, with 15 bases between the two germline ends. The CDR3 is 12 residues long. Germline CDR1 SQVTM, CDR2 ANQGSEA. The CDR3 coding sequence is TGCAGCGTTGTAGAGGATGGCAGGGAACTGTTTTTT. Amino acid sequence: CSVVEDGRELFF.

The chain links TRBV20-1 to TRBJ2-6, with D tentatively TRBD2 (7 bases). This CDR3 has 19 residues. From germline, CDR1 is DFQATT and CDR2 SNEGSKA (reference sequence). The V end was cut by 2 bases, the J end by 2 bases, with 22 bases between. CDR3 nucleotides: TGCAGTGCTAGAATCCCGCTGGGGGGGCGCGGAACTGGGGCCAACGTCCTGACTTTC. It yields the protein CSARIPLGGRGTGANVLTF.

Ten or more counts support this clonotype. The CDR3: CASSLGGTGVFGEQFF. CDR3 DNA: TGCGCCAGCAGCTTGGGAGGGACAGGGGTTTTCGGTGAGCAGTTCTTC. The rearrangement joins TRBV5-1 to TRBJ2-1; 10 bases line up with TRBD1. CDR1 and CDR2 from the germline V gene are SGHRS and YFSETQ. The CDR3 sequence is 16 residues long. Unmatched junction bases numbered 9, after V lost 0 bases and J lost 9 bases.

This clonotype was seen more than once but under ten times. The chain recombines TRBV7-6 with TRBJ2-1; 10 bases agree with TRBD2. This CDR3 spans 15 amino acids. Germline V lookup: CDR1 SGHVS, CDR2 FNYEAQ. After removal of 4 bases from V and 5 bases from J, the junction contained 5 bases not matched to a gene. The CDR3 nucleotides are TGTGCCAGCAGCTCGGGACTAGCGACTGACAATGAGCAGTTCTTC. Residues: CASSSGLATDNEQFF. Complete variable domain (other parts from reference TRBV7-6 and TRBJ2-1): GAGVSQSPRYKVTKRGQDVALRCDPISGHVSLYWYRQALGQGPEFLTYFNYEAQQDKSGLPNDRFSAERPEGSISTLTIQRTEQRDSAMYRCASSSGLATDNEQFFGPGTRLTVL.

This clonotype was counted ten times or more. The CDR3 bases are TGTGCCAGCAGTTTATCCGAAGGGGCCTACGAGCAGTACTTC. It encodes CASSLSEGAYEQYF. V gene TRBV27 combines with J gene TRBJ2-7; tentatively, D is TRBD1 (5 bases). There are 14 residues in the CDR3. The V and J ends lost 0 bases and 2 bases respectively, with 8 bases between them. The germline gives CDR1 MNHEY, CDR2 SMNVEV (reference sequence).

The table lists this clonotype with many counts. The chain joins TRBV3-1 to TRBJ2-7; 10 bases align to TRBD2. With 4 bases clipped from V and 2 bases from J, the junction kept 11 bases outside the gene matches. CDR1 LGHDT and CDR2 YNNKEL come from the germline V gene (reference sequence). There are 17 residues in the CDR3. CDR3: CASSPVVVAGGPYEQYF. CDR3 DNA: TGTGCCAGCAGCCCAGTTGTGGTAGCGGGAGGCCCCTACGAGCAGTACTTC.

The genes are TRBV6-2 or TRBV6-3 and TRBJ1-5; 11 positions agree with TRBD1. Germline V lookup: CDR1 MNHEY, CDR2 SVGEGT. CDR3 length: 13 residues. V gave up 9 bases and J gave up 6 bases; unmatched junction bases: 4. For the CDR3, the DNA is TGTGCCAGTAAGGGACAGGGGGGTCAGCCCCAGCATTTT. Translation gives CASKGQGGQPQHF.

This clonotype was seen more than once but under ten times. The gene calls are TRBV16 and TRBJ1-1; D gene unclear. In germline, CDR1 is KGHSY, CDR2 FQNENV. The CDR3 loop spans 15 amino acids. Trimming stripped 4 bases from V and 0 bases from J, with 12 bases between. CDR3 sequence (DNA): TGTGCCAGCAGCCTAATAGGCATGGTGAACACTGAAGCTTTCTTT. Amino acid sequence: CASSLIGMVNTEAFF. The full variable domain, its missing parts supplied by reference TRBV16 and TRBJ1-1, is GEEVAQTPKHLVRGEGQKAKLYCAPIKGHSYVFWYQQVLKNEFKFLISFQNENVFDETGMPKERFSAKCLPNSPCSLEIQATKLEDSAVYFCASSLIGMVNTEAFFGQGTRLTVV.

There are many counts of this clonotype. The chain employs TRBV2 and TRBJ1-5; tentatively, D is TRBD1 (6 bases). The CDR3 contains 13 residues. Trimming cost V 5 bases and J 7 bases, with 12 bases left between them. The germline V gene has CDR1 SNHLY and CDR2 FYNNEI. CDR3 protein: CASSYSQGQPQHF. The CDR3, as DNA: TGTGCCAGCAGTTACTCACAGGGACAGCCCCAGCATTTT.

This clonotype has ten or more counts. The chain combines TRBV20-1 with TRBJ2-3; TRBD2 aligns across 10 bases. V trimming: 5 bases; J trimming: 1 base; junction bases outside the gene matches: 3. This CDR3 region has 14 residues. Germline V gene lookup returns CDR1 DFQATT and CDR2 SNEGSKA (reference sequence). The CDR3 DNA follows: TGCAGTGCTTCCGGACTAGCGGGCACAGATACGCAGTATTTT. Translation gives CSASGLAGTDTQYF.

This clonotype has more than one count but fewer than ten. V gene TRBV15 combines with J gene TRBJ2-6; 7 nucleotides align to TRBD1. With 1 base clipped from V and 0 bases from J, the junction kept 3 bases outside the gene matches. The CDR3 has 17 residues. In germline, CDR1 is LNHNV, CDR2 YYDKDF (reference sequence). The CDR3 spells CATSRVTGISGANVLTF. CDR3 bases: TGTGCCACCAGCAGAGTGACAGGGATCTCTGGGGCCAACGTCCTGACTTTC.

This clonotype turned up a few times. The rearrangement uses TRBV15 and TRBJ2-1; D is unclear. Germline CDR1 reads LNHNV; CDR2 reads YYDKDF (reference sequence). CDR3 length equals 13 residues. V gave up 1 base and J gave up 5 bases, with 6 bases separating them. CDR3 region: CATSRVDNNEQFF. CDR3 sequence (DNA): TGTGCCACCAGCAGAGTTGATAACAATGAGCAGTTCTTC.

The CDR3 is CASSPGTGDGINEQFF. The CDR3 region has the DNA TGCGCCAGCAGCCCCGGGACAGGGGATGGTATCAATGAGCAGTTCTTC. The chain is built from TRBV5-1 and TRBJ2-1; 10 bases align to TRBD1. Losses at the gene ends were 4 bases for V and 6 bases for J; bases not matched to a gene: 10. The germline V gene encodes CDR1 SGHRS and CDR2 YFSETQ. The CDR3 totals 16 residues.

This clonotype has just a few counts. The chain joins TRBV30 to TRBJ2-3, with D tentatively TRBD1 (5 bases). Trimming cost V 4 bases and J 6 bases, with 20 bases left between them. The germline gives CDR1 GTSNPN, CDR2 SVGIG (reference sequence). This CDR3 has 15 residues. As DNA, the CDR3 is TGTGCCTGGATCCCCCGGTTAGGGGCGACTGATACGCAGTATTTT. Protein product: CAWIPRLGATDTQYF.

The chain combines TRBV15 with TRBJ2-5, with D possibly matching TRBD2 (6 bases). Germline CDR1 reads LNHNV; CDR2 reads YYDKDF (reference sequence). Trimming pared 5 bases from V and 4 bases from J, leaving 11 bases between. This CDR3 contains 13 residues. CDR3 sequence: CATSGGARETQYF. DNA for the CDR3: TGTGCCACCAGCGGCGGGGCGAGAGAGACCCAGTACTTC.

This clonotype was detected a few times. The chain is built from TRBV27 and TRBJ1-6; D is unclear. CDR1 and CDR2 from the germline V gene are MNHEY and SMNVEV (reference sequence). V was clipped by 4 bases and J by 7 bases, with 11 bases between them. The CDR3 extends over 14 amino acids. The CDR3, as DNA: TGTGCCAGCAGTTCATACGGGGAAAATTCACCCCTCCACTTT. It codes for CASSSYGENSPLHF.

The chain couples TRBV29-1 to TRBJ2-1, with 7 bases aligning to TRBD2. CDR1 is SQVTM, CDR2 ANQGSEA, per germline. The CDR3 has 13 amino acids. After removal of 4 bases from V and 3 bases from J, the junction contained 3 bases not matched to a gene. The CDR3 DNA sequence: TGCAGCGTTGGTCTAGCGGACTACAATGAGCAGTTCTTC. Encoded protein: CSVGLADYNEQFF.

This clonotype was seen a few times. The rearrangement links TRBV5-6 to TRBJ2-3; 12 bases match TRBD1. There are 18 residues in the CDR3. Germline-derived CDR1 and CDR2 are SGHDT and YYEEEE. V lost 2 bases and J lost 6; bases outside the gene matches: 13. CDR3 amino acids: CASSFAGTGGAGPDTQYF. DNA for the CDR3: TGTGCCAGCAGCTTCGCCGGGACAGGGGGCGCAGGGCCGGATACGCAGTATTTT.

This clonotype occurred many times. The chain employs TRBV30 and TRBJ2-5, with D possibly TRBD1 on 6 matching bases. The CDR3 runs to 14 residues. Between the trimmed V and J ends, which lost 0 bases and 5 bases, there was a span of 13 bases. The V gene's germline CDR1 is GTSNPN and CDR2 SVGIG (reference sequence). The chain's CDR3 is CAWSVRSDRETQYF. The CDR3 nucleotides are TGTGCCTGGAGTGTACGTTCTGACAGGGAGACCCAGTACTTC.

In its sample, this clonotype was seen a few times. The V gene is TRBV10-1, the J gene TRBJ2-1; 8 bases align to TRBD1. V trimming: 3 bases; J trimming: 11 bases; junction bases outside the gene matches: 9. Germline V lookup: CDR1 WNHNN, CDR2 SYGVQD (reference sequence). There are 14 residues in the CDR3. CDR3 DNA sequence: TGCGCCAGCAGTGAAAGGGGGACAGGTGGGAAGCAGTTCTTC. The encoded protein is CASSERGTGGKQFF.